One sample yielded the 10 T cell receptor beta chains listed below, sequenced in a study of T cells in Graves' hyperthyroidism and ophthalmopathy. From RNA transcripts, TCR beta CDR3 regions were amplified. First-round RT-PCR of the TCR CDR3 relied on the HTBI primer set. In TCRdb, the multiplex PCR reads were re-called with MiXCR into one record per CDR3 protein. The sample contains about 480,000 distinct CDR3 sequences, 13% to 15% of which appear only once. The sequenced sample consisted of blood. The receptors were gathered from a woman aged 18-30 years with Graves' hyperthyroidism.

This clonotype was counted ten times or more. V usage is TRBV12-3 or TRBV12-4 and J usage is TRBJ2-1, with 7 bases fitting TRBD1. The CDR3 runs 14 residues. Losses at the gene ends were 4 bases for V and 3 bases for J; bases not matched to a gene: 3. CDR3 nucleotides: TGTGCCAGCAGTTACGGACAGGACTACAATGAGCAGTTCTTC. It is translated as CASSYGQDYNEQFF.

This clonotype was observed at least ten times. V is TRBV28 and J is TRBJ2-2; possibly TRBD1 for D (6 bases). Trimming shortened V by 7 bases and J by 4 bases, and 16 bases separated the two germline ends. CDR3 length: 15 residues. CDR1 is MDHEN, CDR2 SYDVKM, per germline. The CDR3 nucleotides read TGTGCCAGCAAATACAGGGCATCATGCACCGGGGAGCTGTTTTTT. Amino acid sequence: CASKYRASCTGELFF.

The gene calls are TRBV5-1 and TRBJ1-3; D remains unclear. The length of the CDR3 is 14 residues. The germline V gene encodes CDR1 SGHRS and CDR2 YFSETQ. V shed 4 bases and J shed 1 base, with 9 bases lying between them. The CDR3 coding sequence is TGCGCCAGCAGCACCGACGGTTCTGGAAACACCATATATTTT. This gives the protein CASSTDGSGNTIYF. Complete variable domain (other parts from reference TRBV5-1 and TRBJ1-3): KAGVTQTPRYLIKTRGQQVTLSCSPISGHRSVSWYQQTPGQGLQFLFEYFSETQRNKGNFPGRFSGRQFSNSRSEMNVSTLELGDSALYLCASSTDGSGNTIYFGEGSWLTVV.

This clonotype was seen many times. This sequence joins TRBV11-1 and TRBJ2-2; a weak D match, TRBD1 (5 bases). This CDR3 contains 14 residues. V lost 5 bases and J 6 bases, leaving 13 bases between the germline ends. Germline V lookup: CDR1 SGHAT, CDR2 FQDESV (reference sequence). For the CDR3, the DNA is TGTGCCAGCAGCCGCGATCAGGGTCCCGGGGAGCTGTTTTTT. Translating it yields CASSRDQGPGELFF.

This clonotype showed up many times. The J gene is TRBJ1-2, the V gene TRBV9; D gene uncertain. Per the germline V gene, CDR1 is SGDLS and CDR2 is YYNGEE. The CDR3 covers 13 residues. Trimming removed 8 bases at V and 3 bases at J, with 14 bases between. CDR3: CASSIVGDYGYTF. The CDR3 nucleotides are TGTGCCAGTAGCATTGTGGGCGACTATGGCTACACCTTC.

The table lists this clonotype with many counts. CDR3 loop: CAISGTGDNEQYV. The CDR3 region has the DNA TGTGCCATCAGTGGGACAGGGGACAACGAGCAGTACGTC. This chain connects TRBV10-3 to TRBJ2-7; 9 positions match TRBD1. Germline lookup yields CDR1 ENHRY and CDR2 SYGVKD. The V gene end was trimmed by 4 bases and the J gene end by 5 bases; junction bases not matched to a gene: 3. This CDR3 has 13 residues.

The sample holds a few counts of this clonotype. The V call is TRBV4-1, the J call TRBJ2-5, with 9 positions matching TRBD1. V dropped 4 bases and J dropped 3; count of bases not matched to a gene: 15. From germline, CDR1 is MGHRA and CDR2 YSYEKL. The CDR3 loop spans 18 amino acids. The CDR3 protein is CASSPLEAGQGLEETQYF. As DNA, the CDR3 is TGCGCCAGCAGCCCTCTTGAGGCGGGACAGGGTTTGGAAGAGACCCAGTACTTC.

This rearrangement joins TRBV24-1 to TRBJ2-3, with 7 bases that match TRBD2. Germline CDR1 is KGHDR and CDR2 is SFDVKD. CDR3 size: 16 residues. V shed 4 bases and J 0 bases; nucleotides not matched to a gene: 6. CDR3 DNA sequence: TGTGCCACCAGTGACCGGGGAGGGGAGAGCACAGATACGCAGTATTTT. Translating gives CATSDRGGESTDTQYF.

This rearrangement joins TRBV7-9 to TRBJ2-1, with 15 positions matching TRBD2. This CDR3 is 17 amino acids long. The V segment lost 5 bases and the J segment 4 bases; nucleotides outside the gene matches: 6. CDR1 and CDR2 (germline): SEHNR, FQNEAQ (reference sequence). CDR3 residues: CASSPPGLAGGYNEQFF. The DNA of the CDR3 is TGTGCCAGCAGCCCCCCCGGACTAGCGGGAGGGTACAATGAGCAGTTCTTC.

This clonotype appeared a few times. The rearrangement joins TRBV2 to TRBJ1-3, with D hard to call. The CDR3 is made up of 13 amino acids. The germline V gene encodes CDR1 SNHLY and CDR2 FYNNEI. Trimming took off 7 bases at V and 0 bases at J, with 7 bases between the two ends. Here the CDR3 reads CASNLDSGNTIYF. CDR3 DNA: TGTGCCAGCAACCTGGACTCTGGAAACACCATATATTTT.